The clone carrying this T cell receptor (beta chain) is a singleton in its sample. Its specificity is unknown. The PCR had 60 Vbeta and 13 Jbeta primers. Repertoires were generated with immunoSEQ multiplex PCR, while TCRdb's copy carries only in-frame clones and drops some. The sample lists roughly 180,000 clones, around four fifths occurring once. This record comes from a study of cytomegalovirus exposure and HLA in healthy donors. On the study more broadly: Ancestry clustering placed around four fifths of 300 to 400 genotyped donors in the Caucasian-associated cluster. Study-wide results and caveats: Indistinguishable V segments such as TRBV6-2 and TRBV6-3 were excluded.

The CDR3 runs to 14 residues. V was cut by 6 bases and J by 6 bases, with 15 bases left in between. Germline CDR1 reads MNHEY; CDR2 reads SVGAGI. Sequencing input: PBMCs. The rearrangement uses TRBV6-5 and TRBJ2-1; D gene unclear. This receptor was identified in a woman between 25 and 40 years old in good health and CMV-seropositive. CDR3 protein: CASSLFVQTNEQFF. For the CDR3, the DNA is TGTGCCAGCAGCCTGTTTGTACAGACCAATGAGCAGTTCTTC.